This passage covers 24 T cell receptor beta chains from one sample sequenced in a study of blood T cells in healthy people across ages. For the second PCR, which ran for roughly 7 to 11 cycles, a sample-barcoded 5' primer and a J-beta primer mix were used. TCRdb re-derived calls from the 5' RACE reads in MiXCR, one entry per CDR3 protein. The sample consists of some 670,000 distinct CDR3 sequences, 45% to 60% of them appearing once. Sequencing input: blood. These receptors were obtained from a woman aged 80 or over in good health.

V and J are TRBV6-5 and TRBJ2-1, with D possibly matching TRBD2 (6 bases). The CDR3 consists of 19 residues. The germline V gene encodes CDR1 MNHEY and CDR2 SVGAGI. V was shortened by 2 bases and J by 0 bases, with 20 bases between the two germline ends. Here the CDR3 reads CASSYKASVGASSYNEQFF. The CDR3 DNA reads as TGTGCCAGCAGTTACAAGGCTAGCGTTGGCGCCAGCTCCTACAATGAGCAGTTCTTC.

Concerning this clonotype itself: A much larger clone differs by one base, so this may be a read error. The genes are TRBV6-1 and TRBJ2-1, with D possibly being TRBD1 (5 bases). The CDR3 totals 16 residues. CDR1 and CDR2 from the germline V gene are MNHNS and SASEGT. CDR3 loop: CASSDRSRVPPDERFF. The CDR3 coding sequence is TGTGCCAGCAGTGACCGTAGCAGGGTACCACCGGATGAGCGGTTCTTC.

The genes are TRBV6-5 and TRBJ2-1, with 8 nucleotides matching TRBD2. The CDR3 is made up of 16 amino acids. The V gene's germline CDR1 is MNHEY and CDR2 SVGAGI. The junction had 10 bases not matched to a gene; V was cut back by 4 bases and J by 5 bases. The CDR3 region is CASSSTLAGLNNEQFF. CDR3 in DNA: TGTGCCAGCAGTTCCACTCTAGCGGGCCTTAACAATGAGCAGTTCTTC.

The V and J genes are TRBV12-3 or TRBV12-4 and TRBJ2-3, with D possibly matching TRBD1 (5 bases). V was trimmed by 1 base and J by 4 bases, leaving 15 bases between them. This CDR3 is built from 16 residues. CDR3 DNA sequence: TGTGCCAGCAGTTTAGGGGGCACCGCTCTACCAGATACGCAGTATTTT. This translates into CASSLGGTALPDTQYF.

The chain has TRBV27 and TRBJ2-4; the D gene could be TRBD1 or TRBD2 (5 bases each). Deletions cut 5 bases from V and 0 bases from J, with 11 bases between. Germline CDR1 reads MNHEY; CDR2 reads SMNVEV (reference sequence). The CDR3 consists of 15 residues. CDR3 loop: CASSQGVIAKNIQYF. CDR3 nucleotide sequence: TGTGCCAGCAGTCAGGGAGTCATAGCCAAAAACATTCAGTACTTC.

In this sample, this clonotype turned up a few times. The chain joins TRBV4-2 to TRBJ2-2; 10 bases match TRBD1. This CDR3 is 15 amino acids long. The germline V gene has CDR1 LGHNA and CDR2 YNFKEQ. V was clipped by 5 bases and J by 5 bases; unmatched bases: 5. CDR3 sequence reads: CASSKGTGETGELFF. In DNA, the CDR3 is TGTGCCAGCAGCAAAGGGACAGGGGAGACCGGGGAGCTGTTTTTT.

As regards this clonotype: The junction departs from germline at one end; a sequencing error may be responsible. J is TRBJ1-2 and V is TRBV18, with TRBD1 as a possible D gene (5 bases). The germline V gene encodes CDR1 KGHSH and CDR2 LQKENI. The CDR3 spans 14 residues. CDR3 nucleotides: TGTACCAGCCAAGGAGGGGAAGGCATCTATGGCTACACCTTC. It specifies CTSQGGEGIYGYTF.

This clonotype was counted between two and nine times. The CDR3 DNA reads as TGCAGTGCCCAGGAAATGGGACTGAGAGTGTATGAGCAGTTCTTC. The encoded protein is CSAQEMGLRVYEQFF. V gene TRBV20-1 combines with J gene TRBJ2-1, with TRBD2 as a possible D gene (6 bases). CDR3 length: 15 residues. CDR1 is DFQATT, CDR2 SNEGSKA, per germline (reference sequence). V was shortened by 6 bases and J by 8 bases, with 23 bases between the two germline ends.

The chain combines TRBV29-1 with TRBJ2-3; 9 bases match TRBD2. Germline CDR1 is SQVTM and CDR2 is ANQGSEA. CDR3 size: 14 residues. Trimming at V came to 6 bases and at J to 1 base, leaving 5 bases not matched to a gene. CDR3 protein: CSVSSSGGTDTQYF. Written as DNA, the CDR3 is TGCAGCGTCTCATCTAGCGGGGGCACAGATACGCAGTATTTT.

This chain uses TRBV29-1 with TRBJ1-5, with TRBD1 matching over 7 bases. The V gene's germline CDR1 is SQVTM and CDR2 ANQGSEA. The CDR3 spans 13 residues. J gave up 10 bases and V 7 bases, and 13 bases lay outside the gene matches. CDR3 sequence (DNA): TGCAGCGCCGGACAGGACCCCTCAGGACCCCAGCATTTT. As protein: CSAGQDPSGPQHF.

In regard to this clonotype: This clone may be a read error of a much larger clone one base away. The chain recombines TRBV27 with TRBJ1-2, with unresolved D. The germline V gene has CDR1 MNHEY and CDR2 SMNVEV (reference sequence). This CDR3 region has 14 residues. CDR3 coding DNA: TGTGCCTGCAGCCTCCTCCCCAGCCCGGGGGGCTACACCTTC. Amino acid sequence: CACSLLPSPGGYTF.

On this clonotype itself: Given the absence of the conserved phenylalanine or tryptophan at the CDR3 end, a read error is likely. CDR3 protein: CASRRSGTSCEQYL. The CDR3 DNA reads as TGTGCCAGCAGGCGATCCGGGACTAGCTGCGAGCAGTACCTC. V and J are TRBV12-3 or TRBV12-4 and TRBJ2-7, with TRBD2 matching 9 bases. The CDR3 loop spans 14 amino acids. V trimming: 6 bases; J trimming: 6 bases; junction bases outside the gene matches: 9.

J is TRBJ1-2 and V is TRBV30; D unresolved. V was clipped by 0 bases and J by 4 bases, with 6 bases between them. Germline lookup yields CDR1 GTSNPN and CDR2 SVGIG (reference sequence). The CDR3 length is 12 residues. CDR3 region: CAWSVEGYGYTF. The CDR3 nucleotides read TGTGCCTGGAGTGTAGAGGGCTATGGCTACACCTTC.

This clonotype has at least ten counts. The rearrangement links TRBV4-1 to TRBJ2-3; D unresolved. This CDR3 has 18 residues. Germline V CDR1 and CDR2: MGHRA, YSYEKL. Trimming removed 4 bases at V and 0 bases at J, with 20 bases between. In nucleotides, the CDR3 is TGCGCCAGCAGCCTCCTACCCCAGACGGCCATTAGCACAGATACGCAGTATTTT. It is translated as CASSLLPQTAISTDTQYF.

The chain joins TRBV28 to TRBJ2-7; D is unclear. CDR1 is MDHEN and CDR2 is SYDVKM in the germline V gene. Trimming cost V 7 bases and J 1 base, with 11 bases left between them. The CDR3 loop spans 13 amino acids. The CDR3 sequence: CASNNQDSYEQYF. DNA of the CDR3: TGTGCCAGCAACAATCAAGATTCCTACGAGCAGTACTTC.

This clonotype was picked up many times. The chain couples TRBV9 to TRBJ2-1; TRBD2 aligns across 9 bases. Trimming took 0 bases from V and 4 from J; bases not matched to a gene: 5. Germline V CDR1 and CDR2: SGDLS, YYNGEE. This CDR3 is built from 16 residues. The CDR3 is CASSVDGGRGYNEQFF. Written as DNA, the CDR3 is TGTGCCAGCAGCGTAGATGGCGGGAGGGGATACAATGAGCAGTTCTTC.

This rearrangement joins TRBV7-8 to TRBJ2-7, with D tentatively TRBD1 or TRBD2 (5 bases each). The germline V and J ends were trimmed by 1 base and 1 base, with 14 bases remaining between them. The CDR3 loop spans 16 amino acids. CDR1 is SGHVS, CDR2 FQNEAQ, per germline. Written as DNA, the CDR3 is TGTGCCAGCAGCTTAGAACCCCACGGGGCATCCTACGAGCAGTACTTC. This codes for CASSLEPHGASYEQYF.

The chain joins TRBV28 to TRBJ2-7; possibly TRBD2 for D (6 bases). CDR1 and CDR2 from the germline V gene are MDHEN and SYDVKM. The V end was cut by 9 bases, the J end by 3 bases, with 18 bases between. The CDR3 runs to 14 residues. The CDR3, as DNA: TGTGCCAGTGCCGGGACTCAAGCCGTCTACGAGCAGTACTTC. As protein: CASAGTQAVYEQYF.

The CDR3 sequence is CASSLFEGQGLGSPLHF. The CDR3 DNA follows: TGTGCCAGCAGCCTGTTTGAGGGACAGGGATTGGGTTCACCCCTCCACTTT. The chain employs TRBV5-6 and TRBJ1-6; 9 positions match TRBD1. Germline values: CDR1 SGHDT, CDR2 YYEEEE. The CDR3 is 17 amino acids. V lost 4 bases to trimming and J lost 9 bases; unmatched junction nucleotides: 14.

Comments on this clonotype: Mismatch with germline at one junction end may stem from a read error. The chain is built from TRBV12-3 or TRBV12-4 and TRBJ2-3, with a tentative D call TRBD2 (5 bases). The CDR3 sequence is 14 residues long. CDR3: CASGFQRAADTQYF. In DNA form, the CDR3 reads TGTGCCAGCGGTTTCCAGCGAGCGGCAGATACGCAGTATTTT.

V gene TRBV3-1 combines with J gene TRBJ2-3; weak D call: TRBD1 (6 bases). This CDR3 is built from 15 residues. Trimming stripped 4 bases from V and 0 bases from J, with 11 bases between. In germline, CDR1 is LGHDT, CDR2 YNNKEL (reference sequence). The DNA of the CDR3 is TGTGCCAGCAGCCCGCGGACAGTTAGCACAGATACGCAGTATTTT. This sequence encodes CASSPRTVSTDTQYF.

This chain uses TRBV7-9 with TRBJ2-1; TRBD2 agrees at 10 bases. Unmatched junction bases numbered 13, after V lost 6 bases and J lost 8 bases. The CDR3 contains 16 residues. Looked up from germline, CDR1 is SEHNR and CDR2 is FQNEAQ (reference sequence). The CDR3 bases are TGTGCCAGCAGTCCCCGGACTAGCGGCCCCATCGATGAGCAGTTCTTC. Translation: CASSPRTSGPIDEQFF.

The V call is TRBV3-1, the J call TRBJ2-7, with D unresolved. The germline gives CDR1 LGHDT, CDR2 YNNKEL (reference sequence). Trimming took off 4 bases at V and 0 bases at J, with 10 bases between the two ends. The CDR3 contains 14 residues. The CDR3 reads CASSPSMNSYEQYF. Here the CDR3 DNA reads TGTGCCAGCAGCCCCTCCATGAACTCCTACGAGCAGTACTTC.

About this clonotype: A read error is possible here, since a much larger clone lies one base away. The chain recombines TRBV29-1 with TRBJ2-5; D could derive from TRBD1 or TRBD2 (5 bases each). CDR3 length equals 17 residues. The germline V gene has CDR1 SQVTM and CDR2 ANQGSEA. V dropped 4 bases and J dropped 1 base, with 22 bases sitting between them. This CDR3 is CSVGRGDLTSSQETQYF. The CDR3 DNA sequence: TGCAGCGTTGGTCGAGGGGACCTGACAAGCAGCCAAGAGACCCAGTACTTC.